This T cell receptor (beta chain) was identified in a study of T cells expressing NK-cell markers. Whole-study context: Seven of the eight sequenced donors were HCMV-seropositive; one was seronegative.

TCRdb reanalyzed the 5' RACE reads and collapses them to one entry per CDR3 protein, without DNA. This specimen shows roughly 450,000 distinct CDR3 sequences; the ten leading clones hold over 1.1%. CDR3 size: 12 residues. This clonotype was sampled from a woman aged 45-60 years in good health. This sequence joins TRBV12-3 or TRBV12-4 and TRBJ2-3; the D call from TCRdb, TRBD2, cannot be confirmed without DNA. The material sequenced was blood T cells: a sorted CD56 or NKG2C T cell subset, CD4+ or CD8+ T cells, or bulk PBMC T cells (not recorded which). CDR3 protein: CASTPGGRSQYF.